This TCR beta chain was sequenced during a study of blood T cell repertoires in COVID-19. Whole-study context: Whether acute or convalescent, the COVID-19 samples came from the United States, Italy and Spain. In each case, the material was cDNA or gDNA derived from T cells, B-cell-depleted T cells, or PBMCs.

Per the authors' pipeline: Amplifying reference gene primers gave estimates of nucleated cell counts. TCRdb's copy holds only in-frame clones and misses some; the assay was immunoSEQ multiplex PCR. V, J and clone size are those of that table, while D and trimming were read from the DNA. The table includes 140,000 to 150,000 clones, approximately 89% detected once. CDR3 length: 14 amino acids. Germline-derived CDR1 and CDR2 are SGHTA and FQGNSA. V lost 7 bases and J 4 bases, leaving 16 bases between the germline ends. The TCR comes from a human donor in a cohort sampled during active COVID-19. V is TRBV7-2 and J is TRBJ1-2; D might be TRBD1 (6 bases). Sequencing was performed on peripheral blood. CDR3: CASILWGLGYGYTF. The CDR3 DNA is TGTGCCAGCATCCTGTGGGGGCTCGGCTATGGCTACACCTTC.